This T cell receptor (beta chain) was sequenced during a study of post-analysis software for immune sequencing data. Across the whole study: Several disease courses (relapsing-remitting, secondary progressive and progressive-relapsing) of multiple sclerosis were included.

TCR beta cDNA libraries included unique molecular identifiers. Input populations of roughly 0.95 to 10 million T cells gave rise to around 480,000 cDNA molecules. Via MiXCR, TCRdb re-called the PCR reads, giving one row per CDR3 protein. The top ten clones hold 4.5% to 5.5% of a sample with about 260,000 distinct CDR3 sequences, 35% to 40% of them seen once. Trimming took 0 bases from V and 5 from J, leaving 8 bases between them. CDR3 length: 12 amino acids. Germline assignment: CDR1 DFQATT and CDR2 SNEGSKA (reference sequence). This clonotype occurred a few times. Its antigen is undetermined. Study results and caveats: About five TRBV segments occurring more often in patients than controls included TRBV5-6, TRBV5-1 and TRBV20-1. By F measure, samples from a shared preparation batch strongly co-clustered. Patients with multiple sclerosis recorded significantly lower normalized Chao1 diversity than controls, the study found.

Sequenced material: blood. The sequence came from a girl under 18 with multiple sclerosis. This chain uses TRBV20-1 with TRBJ2-7, with a tentative D call TRBD2 (5 bases). The CDR3 region is CSARDHGDEQYF. The CDR3 coding sequence is TGCAGTGCTAGAGATCACGGGGACGAGCAGTACTTC.